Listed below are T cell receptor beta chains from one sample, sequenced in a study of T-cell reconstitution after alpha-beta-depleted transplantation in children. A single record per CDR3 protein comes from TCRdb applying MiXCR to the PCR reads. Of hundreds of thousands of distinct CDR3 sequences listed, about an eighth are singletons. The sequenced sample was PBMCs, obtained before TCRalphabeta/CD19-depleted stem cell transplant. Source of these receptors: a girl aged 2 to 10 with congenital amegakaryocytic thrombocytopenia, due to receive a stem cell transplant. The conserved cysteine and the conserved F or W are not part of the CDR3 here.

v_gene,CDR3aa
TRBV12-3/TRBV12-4,ASTPWGYTEAF
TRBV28,ASSIPGGSYEQY
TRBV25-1,ASSDGGGQTDTQY
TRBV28,ASKRSIGTYNEQF
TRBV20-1,SAHSGRGETQY
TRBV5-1,ASSGREREIYEQF
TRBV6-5,ASSLRGVRVIYGYT
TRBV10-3,AIRMAVILHPTSGANVLT
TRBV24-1,ATSDSAGLTDTQY
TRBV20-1,SARDYRAGGLVSTIQY
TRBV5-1,ASSLSQGDSPLH
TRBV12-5,ASVSNTEAF
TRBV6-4,ASSDQPYPGQGRLNQPQH
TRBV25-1,ASSEWGWEQPQH
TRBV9,ASSVGASLNVPGSTDTQY
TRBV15,ATSRVSYASGSREQY
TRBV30,AWSVRGSGELF
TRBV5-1,ASSLVDRLNTEAF
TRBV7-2,ASSFDRGNSYEQY
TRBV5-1,ASSLRADSYEQY
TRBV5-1,ASSFTAGGGGTDTQY
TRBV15,ATSATPGLLYEQY
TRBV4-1,ASSQGLAVRETQY
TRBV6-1,ASSTETENTEAF
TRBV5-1,ATAGLGGASYNEQF
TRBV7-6,ASSPGTGASTEAF
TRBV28,ASSSPGTAFYEQY
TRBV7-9,ASSTVRGWDEQF
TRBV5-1,ASSFYPSSSYEQY
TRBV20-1,SARQAETQY
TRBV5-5,ASSSRGHGTDTQS
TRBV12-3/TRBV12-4,ASSGRDFPEGGETQY
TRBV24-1,ATSNTREGAAYNEQF
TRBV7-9,ASSPIWGSYEQY
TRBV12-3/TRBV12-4,ASSLLLSSYNEQF
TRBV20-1,SARFSGPPGDEQF
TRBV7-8,ASGRRDRRSYEQY
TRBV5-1,ASSPQGSYNEQF
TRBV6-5,ASSYRGALQTYEQY
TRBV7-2,ASSVKGTEAF
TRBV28,ASSYLLRTYGYT
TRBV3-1,ASTRNGILSGNTIY
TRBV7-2,ASSWVLNYGYT
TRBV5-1,ASSFYGTSGSTDTQY
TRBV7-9,ASSYSSLDPSGEQY